This T cell receptor (beta chain) was sequenced during a study of blood T cell repertoires in COVID-19 (dated by TCRdb to the early 2020s). With respect to the entire study: Samples covering the acute and convalescent phases of COVID-19 were provided by collaborators in the United States, Italy and Spain. The material from the prospective study consisted of cDNA or gDNA derived from T cells, B-cell-depleted T cells, or PBMCs. The dataset comprised deeply sampled blood TCRbeta repertoires from subjects exposed to, actively infected with, or recovered from COVID-19. The repertoires were made available in a free public database intended to serve as a resource for research on the immune response to SARS-CoV-2. The samples were drawn from the first 160 participants of the ongoing ImmuneRACE study and from 950 to 1,500 subjects provided by 6 global collaborators. Nearly every sample came with metadata listing a de-identified subject ID, COVID-19 status, age in years and sex. Where HLA class I and class II types were available, the types were taken from metadata supplied by the sample provider, not from assay-based typing. Here is what the overall study found, with its caveats: How much clinical and demographic metadata was included differed by source and by participant, and the metadata was provided uncurated.

The CDR3 goes from the cysteine to the phenylalanine over 15 residues. Just the 45-base CDR3 DNA is kept, in frame starting at base 1. The junction shows trimming of 4 bases on V and 2 bases on J, plus 12 bases between the germline ends. The germline V gene gives CDR1 as SGHTA and CDR2 as FQGNSA. TCRbeta CDR3 regions were amplified from genomic DNA by means of the immunoSEQ Assay, a bias-controlled multiplex PCR. Per the authors' processing: The number of nucleated cells in each sample was estimated from the amplification of reference gene primers within the assay. To quantify the absolute abundance of each unique TCRbeta CDR3 rearrangement, sequence reads were collapsed and filtered. Productive Simpson clonality was computed per sample as the square root of Simpson's diversity index over productive rearrangements. TCRdb took over this immuneACCESS table, retaining in-frame rearrangements with V and J assigned. Such tables are incomplete; in checked studies, under half of the missing clones stem from an unresolved V gene, and the remainder is unexplained. That table is the source of V, J and clone size, and D and trimming were worked out from the DNA. The sample profile shows 200,000 to 250,000 clones; roughly 79% of them were found once. The ten largest clones take up 8% to 9.5% of the sample.

Comments on this clone: The antigen this receptor binds is unknown. It has no much larger one-base neighbor in the sample; base qualities were not kept.

Enrolling through a virtual design, the prospective study's participants ranged in age from roughly 18 to 89 years and lived across 20 to 30 United States geographic areas. In the prospective study, cohorts were assigned on the basis of participant-reported clinical history obtained from a screening survey and a study questionnaire. Mobile phlebotomists in the prospective study collected whole blood, serum and a nasopharyngeal or oropharyngeal swab from every participant. Additional blood draws and questionnaires over an approximately two-month period could optionally be provided by prospective study participants. Blood samples from the prospective study were shipped frozen or at room temperature prior to DNA extraction.

The sequence was collected from a woman between 50 and 59 years old with acute COVID-19. The rearranged segments are TRBV7-2 and TRBJ1-5; the D gene assignment is ambiguous. The sample was PBMCs or T cells enriched from blood (not recorded which). CDR3 sequence: CASSSEGLGNQPQHF. DNA sequence: TGTGCCAGCAGCTCCGAGGGATTAGGCAATCAGCCCCAGCATTTT.